One T cell receptor (beta chain) is described in this entry. Its target is unknown. The data originate from a study of T cell repertoires in cytomegalovirus infection. Study background: Well-studied HLA-B-restricted CMV epitopes were used in the study alongside recently identified HLA-C-restricted ones. Findings and limits, study-wide: HLA-C-restricted CMV-specific TCR beta clonotypes prevailed in the ex vivo response.

TCRdb analysed the reads with MiXCR anew, one entry per CDR3 protein. Of 650,000 to 900,000 distinct CDR3 sequences detected, roughly 33% appear once; the ten largest clones hold around an eighth. The CDR3 sequence is 14 residues long. Trimming shortened V by 3 bases and J by 1 base, and 6 bases separated the two germline ends. The germline V gene has CDR1 SNHLY and CDR2 FYNNEI. The source material was cultured CD8+ T cells from PBMCs, sampled from culture after CMV antigen stimulation. This sequence was found in a human donor in good health (CMV status not recorded). Some clones in this sample may be carry-over from other donors' samples. The genes are TRBV2 and TRBJ2-2; D gene uncertain. The CDR3 sequence is CASSDTVNTGELFF. The CDR3 nucleotides are TGTGCCAGCAGTGACACGGTGAACACCGGGGAGCTGTTTTTT.